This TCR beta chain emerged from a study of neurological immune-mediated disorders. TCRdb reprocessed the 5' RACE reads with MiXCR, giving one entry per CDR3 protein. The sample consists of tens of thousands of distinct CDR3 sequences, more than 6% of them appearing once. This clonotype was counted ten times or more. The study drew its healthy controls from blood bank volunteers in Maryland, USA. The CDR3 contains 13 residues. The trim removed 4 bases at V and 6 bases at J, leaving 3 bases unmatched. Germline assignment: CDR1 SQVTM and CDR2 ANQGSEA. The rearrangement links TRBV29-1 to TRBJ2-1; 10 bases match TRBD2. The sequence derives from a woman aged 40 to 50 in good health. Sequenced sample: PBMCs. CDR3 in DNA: TGCAGCGTTGGTTCTAGCGGGAGCAATGAGCAGTTCTTC. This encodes CSVGSSGSNEQFF.